This T cell receptor (beta chain) was sequenced during a study of cytomegalovirus exposure and HLA in healthy donors (dated by TCRdb to about 2017). About the study as a whole: According to an earlier analysis of around 600 of the donors, 150 million to 200 million T cells yielded 117 million unique TCR beta sequences and 250 to 350 Gb of sequence data. About 280 gigabases of sequencing data and approximately 80 million unique TCR sequences were included in an early release covering several hundred HLA-typed donors. Of the roughly 400 genotyped donors, 75% to 85% were placed in the genetic ancestry cluster associated with self-reported Caucasian donors. The study aimed to test whether cataloging public T cell receptors could reveal signatures of past pathogen exposure. Using immunosequencing, the study profiled T cell repertoires from approximately 700 subjects and related those repertoires to cytomegalovirus serostatus. A separate validation cohort of roughly 110 different subjects was used in addition to the roughly 670-subject first cohort. To predict cytomegalovirus infection status, the study brought together high-throughput TCR immunosequencing, statistical association of individual TCRs with disease status, and machine learning. A later analysis re-analyzed previously published TCR beta repertoires from 550 to 700 donors and added high-resolution HLA genotyping to study TCR occurrence patterns. Rather than drawing on any new phenotypic data, the later analysis identified candidate immune exposures from TCR beta sequences and the way those sequences occurred across donors. An earlier analysis of several hundred of the donors applied high-throughput TCR beta sequencing to assess whether each TCR beta V gene segment acted as functional or pseudogenic. Donor age, sex, ethnicity and CMV serostatus were collected together with the repertoire data. A later genetic analysis used genome-wide SNP genotypes for about 55% of the 666 donors, treating that subset as a discovery cohort. All discovery cohort repertoires had been generated using a single sequencing platform. Class I and class II HLA loci were covered by the typing at four-digit resolution. The number of typed donors differed by locus: about 629-640 for A, B, C, DRB1 and DQB1; about 520 for DQA1; around 610 for DPA1; and roughly 470 for DPB1. Several DR-DQ haplotypes were handled as single units for association and clustering because linkage in the cohort was strong. Among 300 to 450 genotyped donors of the cohort, an average of roughly 240,000 unique TCR beta nucleotide sequences were sequenced per donor, approximately 20% of them non-productive.

Here is what the overall study found, with its caveats: The study listed 150 to 200 TCR beta chains as associated with cytomegalovirus. Because counts were too low, about 18 rarely observed V segments, including chromosome 9 orphons, were left out of the earlier analysis of roughly 600 of the donors. According to a later analysis, most CMV-associated TCR beta chains appeared to be HLA-restricted, and the HLA associations seemed to be driven largely by CMV exposure. In a later genetic analysis, fewer N-insertions in productive TCRs were reported among donors in an Asian-associated ancestry cluster than the roughly 640-donor mean. When HLA alleles, especially DR and DQ, strongly co-occurred, attributing TCR associations to individual alleles was difficult. Roughly uniform sequencing depth across donors was assumed in presence/absence analyses, although this assumption may not hold. According to the authors, the approach could potentially be generalized to other disease states and immunological phenotypes. HLA typing was unavailable for some donors at each locus, so association tests used only the typed subset. A cluster of highly shared sequence variants was judged likely to represent a technical artifact of the sequencing pipeline. In a later analysis, TCR association rates were found to vary across HLA loci, with the most associated TCRs seen for DRB1 alleles and the fewest for HLA-C alleles. According to a later analysis, parvovirus B19, influenza, CMV and Epstein-Barr virus appeared linked to several top co-occurrence clusters. In a later analysis, HLA-associated TCR beta chains showed more clonal expansion and lower generation probabilities than non-associated chains that were equally common. The classifier was reported to diagnose cytomegalovirus status with high specificity and sensitivity in both the original cohort and the validation cohort. An association between a missense DCLRE1C variant and V-gene and J-gene trimming of TCR beta chains was found in a later genetic analysis and replicated in an independent cohort. An earlier analysis of 587 of the donors showed that most TCR beta V segments appeared in productive rearrangements either about 87% or about 30% of the time, which broadly matched IMGT annotations. In vitro tests confirmed that three of the cytomegalovirus-associated TCR beta chains recognize cytomegalovirus antigens. Some IMGT-functional V segments, including TRBV6-2 and TRBV6-3, could not be distinguished by the 87-base-pair reads and were therefore excluded. This cohort had only TCR beta chains sequenced, and the lack of alpha or paired-chain data limited which features could be detected. A further reported finding was that TCR beta sequences accurately predicted the HLA-A and HLA-B alleles for most subjects in the first cohort. CMV serostatus was the only immune exposure information available for the cohort. Correlated functional status among segregating V segments might be attributable to linkage disequilibrium, but an unknown experimental factor could not be ruled out. At a false discovery rate of 0.05, a later analysis linked some 17,000 TCR beta sequences to specific HLA alleles. Across donors, most TCR sequences were observed very rarely, whereas some public TCRs were present in many individuals.

In the germline V gene, CDR1 corresponds to SQVTM and CDR2 to ANQGSEA. Germline trimming amounts to 6 bases on V and 0 bases on J, with 8 as the count of junction bases outside the gene matches. The CDR3, cysteine through phenylalanine, is 14 amino acids long. Only the CDR3 portion is preserved as DNA: 42 bases, with reading frame beginning at the first base. The cohort was made up of 500 to 850 healthy bone marrow donors. At the time of sampling, all cohort members were nominally healthy, though unrecorded immune exposures were likely present. Of the 600 or so cohort members, around 310 had a positive CMV serostatus and approximately 370 had a negative one, while no CMV serostatus was recorded for the donor. Every donor gave a peripheral blood sample, and the peripheral blood mononuclear cells from that sample were used for TCR beta sequencing. The Qiagen DNeasy Blood Extraction Kit was used to extract genomic DNA from the blood cell samples.

This clone was recorded only once. This receptor's antigen is unknown. No base-level quality is on record; no much larger clone is a single base apart. Libraries were constructed by the immunoSEQ multiplex PCR assay. For the multiplex PCR, a mixture combining 60 forward primers for TCR Vbeta segments and 13 reverse primers for TCR Jbeta segments was used. The CDR3 region of rearranged TCR beta genes was amplified from genomic DNA by a multiplex PCR assay. The amplified TCR beta libraries were sequenced on the Illumina HiSeq System as 87-base-pair reads. In the source study's methods: In a later analysis, around 80 million unique TCR beta chains were counted across the roughly 700 repertoires, and roughly 10 million of these chains were shared by at least two donors. Raw reads were error-corrected and collapsed into unique sequences by a nearest-neighbor algorithm in which closely related sequences were merged to remove PCR and sequencing errors. CDR3 sequences were aligned to IMGT reference sequences to assign V, D and J gene segments. Each retained sequence needed at least a six-nucleotide match to both a V gene segment and a J gene segment. A rearrangement was called productive if the CDR3 had no stop codons and remained in frame with V and J, and every other rearrangement was called non-productive. Following IMGT convention, CDR3 was defined as the stretch from the second conserved V-encoded cysteine to the conserved J-encoded phenylalanine. In an earlier analysis of around 640 of the donors, sequences lacking an unambiguous match to a single V gene segment were excluded. An earlier analysis of a few hundred of the donors called V segments functional above 56.7% productive rearrangements and segregating when the between-donor standard deviation exceeded 5%. A statistical classification framework was developed to diagnose cytomegalovirus status using the catalog of TCR beta chain sequences. V and J gene assignment, in a later analysis, came from comparing TCR nucleotide sequences with IMGT/GENE-DB human TR gene sequences. The TCRdist pipeline was used in a later analysis to assign CDR3 sequences and most-parsimonious VDJ recombination scenarios. In a later analysis, every TCR beta chain was defined by the combination of its CDR3 amino acid sequence and its V-gene family, and reads without a unique V-gene family were dropped. A later analysis removed roughly 590 highly shared, low-generation-probability nucleotide sequences to deal with suspected cross-contamination and a sequencing artifact. A later analysis calculated a clonal expansion index for each public chain from normalized within-repertoire ranks of inferred template counts. Generation probabilities in a later analysis came from a VDJ recombination model fitted to out-of-frame rearrangements, and those results were checked against IGoR. In a later analysis, hypergeometric tests were used to score TCR-TCR, TCR-HLA and TCR-CMV co-occurrence, with a repertoire-size bias correction applied to TCR pairs. In a later analysis, false discovery rates were estimated by permuting HLA or CMV assignments 20 times. A later analysis grouped co-occurring TCRs with DBSCAN, adding TCRdist sequence similarity when clustering within HLA-allele-positive subsets. Co-occurrence clustering excluded repertoires with fewer than 30,000 or more than 120,000 public chains, plus five with anomalous nucleotide sharing. TCRdb's version of the immuneACCESS table is confined to in-frame rearrangements and falls short of the full clone set. An unresolved V gene accounts for under half of the shortfall where checked; the remainder is of unknown origin. V, J and clone size were drawn from that table, and D and trimming were deduced from the DNA. In this sample the table shows under 250,000 clones, around 85% of which occur a single time. The ten top clones hold 1.3% of the sample.

This receptor was identified in a human donor in good health. The sequence joins TRBV29-1 to TRBJ2-7; a stretch of 7 junction bases matches TRBD2. Sequences were obtained from PBMCs. CDR3 reads: CSVQLAENSYEQYF. The base sequence is TGCAGCGTCCAGCTAGCGGAAAACTCCTACGAGCAGTACTTC.